These 30 T cell receptor beta chains were all obtained from the same sample, sequenced in a study of regulatory T cells in long-lasting Graves disease. Construction of TCR beta libraries relied on iRepertoire HTBI primers and on Arm-PCR targeting CDR3 regions. TCRdb fed the multiplex PCR reads into MiXCR, producing one record per CDR3 protein. The profile covers about 470,000 distinct CDR3 sequences, with less than 25% appearing a single time and 6.5% to 8% taken by the ten largest. Time point described: persistent/refractory GD, antithyroid drugs over 5 years with positive TRAb. After RNA was extracted from PBMCs, the TCR library was made from it. Sequenced here: peripheral blood mononuclear cells (PBMCs), sampled when the disease was refractory, from a patient treated with antithyroid drugs. The receptors were gathered from a female donor with Graves disease.

The chain employs TRBV7-2 and TRBJ2-3; D perhaps matches TRBD2 (6 bases). V was cut by 0 bases and J by 2 bases, with 6 bases left in between. The CDR3 loop spans 14 amino acids. Germline V lookup: CDR1 SGHTA, CDR2 FQGNSA. The CDR3 nucleotides are TGTGCCAGCAGCTTAGCGGGACTCACAGATACGCAGTATTTT. Its protein is CASSLAGLTDTQYF. The full variable domain, completed using reference TRBV7-2 and TRBJ2-3, is GAGVSQSPSNKVTEKGKDVELRCDPISGHTALYWYRQSLGQGLEFLIYFQGNSAPDKSGLPSDRFSAERTGGSVSTLTIQRTQQEDSAVYLCASSLAGLTDTQYFGPGTRLTVL.

In its sample, this clonotype was seen a few times. The chain is built from TRBV6-5 and TRBJ2-1, with TRBD2 identical over 9 bases. V trimming: 4 bases; J trimming: 4 bases; junction bases outside the gene matches: 8. From germline, CDR1 is MNHEY and CDR2 SVGAGI. This CDR3 comprises 16 residues. CDR3 region: CASSFEAGGIYNEQFF. CDR3 coding DNA: TGTGCCAGCAGTTTCGAAGCGGGAGGTATATACAATGAGCAGTTCTTC.

V and J are TRBV28 and TRBJ1-1; D may be TRBD1 (5 bases). Trimming shortened V by 4 bases and J by 6 bases, and 15 bases separated the two germline ends. Germline lookup yields CDR1 MDHEN and CDR2 SYDVKM. The CDR3 consists of 14 residues. The CDR3 loop reads CASSWGTPGSEAFF. The CDR3 DNA sequence: TGTGCCAGCAGTTGGGGGACCCCGGGGTCTGAAGCTTTCTTT.

This clonotype occurred many times. The chain couples TRBV30 to TRBJ2-7; the D gene is possibly TRBD1 (5 bases). Germline V gives CDR1 GTSNPN, CDR2 SVGIG (reference sequence). With 0 bases removed from V and 3 bases from J, the gap between germline ends came to 6 bases. This CDR3 is 12 amino acids long. CDR3 DNA sequence: TGTGCCTGGAGTGTAACAGGCTACGAGCAGTACTTC. It encodes CAWSVTGYEQYF.

The chain couples TRBV9 to TRBJ1-2; D not resolved. The V end lost 4 bases, the J end lost 4 bases, and 14 bases lay between the germline ends. Germline assignment: CDR1 SGDLS and CDR2 YYNGEE. The CDR3 length is 14 residues. The CDR3 nucleotides read TGTGCCAGCAGCCCCACACCTAGTTCCTATGGCTACACCTTC. Translated: CASSPTPSSYGYTF.

The V and J genes are TRBV2 and TRBJ2-3; 7 bases fit TRBD1. The CDR3 spans 17 residues. Germline V gives CDR1 SNHLY, CDR2 FYNNEI. Trimming removed 5 bases from V and 6 bases from J; junction bases left unmatched: 17. The CDR3 coding sequence is TGTGCCAGCAGTTTCAGGGGGAGCGGACGCTCGGGGGATACGCAGTATTTT. Amino acids: CASSFRGSGRSGDTQYF. The full variable domain, rest sourced from reference TRBV2 and TRBJ2-3, is EPEVTQTPSHQVTQMGQEVILRCVPISNHLYFYWYRQILGQKVEFLVSFYNNEISEKSEIFDDQFSVERPDGSNFTLKIRSTKLEDSAMYFCASSFRGSGRSGDTQYFGPGTRLTVL.

This chain links TRBV12-3 or TRBV12-4 with TRBJ1-1, with TRBD1 identical over 7 bases. J was trimmed by 0 bases and V by 6 bases; bases with no gene match: 4. The CDR3 has 14 amino acids. Here the CDR3 DNA reads TGTGCCAGCAGACCAGGGGGATTGAACACTGAAGCTTTCTTT. This sequence encodes CASRPGGLNTEAFF.

This clonotype showed up just a few times. The chain uses TRBV19 and TRBJ2-7; D not certain. Trimming took off 3 bases at V and 7 bases at J, with 13 bases between the two ends. Germline V gene data show CDR1 as LNHDA and CDR2 as SQIVND (reference sequence). The CDR3 contains 13 residues. CDR3 DNA: TGTGCCAGTAGTATGAGTTCCGGAAATGAGCAGTACTTC. As protein: CASSMSSGNEQYF.

This clonotype has a handful of counts. The chain uses TRBV28 and TRBJ1-2; D uncertain. In germline, CDR1 is MDHEN, CDR2 SYDVKM. CDR3 length equals 11 residues. Trimming took 5 bases from V and 1 from J, leaving 2 bases between them. CDR3 sequence: CASSGNYGYTF. Written as DNA, the CDR3 is TGTGCCAGCAGTGGTAACTATGGCTACACCTTC.

This clonotype was observed a handful of times. The chain recombines TRBV7-2 with TRBJ2-1; D is possibly TRBD2 (6 bases). Per germline, CDR1 SGHTA and CDR2 FQGNSA. Trimming took 6 bases from V and 2 from J, leaving 14 bases between them. CDR3 length equals 15 residues. CDR3 sequence (DNA): TGTGCCAGCAGTACCCGGGGAGGCGCCTACAATGAGCAGTTCTTC. Amino acids: CASSTRGGAYNEQFF. The variable domain in full, with the rest retrieved from reference TRBV7-2 and TRBJ2-1, is GAGVSQSPSNKVTEKGKDVELRCDPISGHTALYWYRQSLGQGLEFLIYFQGNSAPDKSGLPSDRFSAERTGGSVSTLTIQRTQQEDSAVYLCASSTRGGAYNEQFFGPGTRLTVL.

Concerning this clonotype: This may be a read error, as it is one base from a much larger clone. The rearrangement links TRBV28 to TRBJ2-4; TRBD2 agrees at 8 bases. Per the germline V gene, CDR1 is MDHEN and CDR2 is SYDVKM. The CDR3 loop spans 16 amino acids. V lost 6 bases, J lost 0 bases, and 7 bases stayed unmatched. The DNA of the CDR3 is TGTGCCAGCAGGAAACAAGCGGGAGAAGCCAAAAACATTCAGTACTTC. As protein: CASRKQAGEAKNIQYF.

About this clonotype itself: One end of the junction fails to match germline, which may point to a read error. V usage is TRBV6-5 and J usage is TRBJ1-5; D gene unclear. Germline V gene sequence: CDR1 MNHEY, CDR2 SVGAGI. There are 17 residues in the CDR3. The CDR3 DNA is TGTGTCAGCAGTTCCTCACGAGGACCCCAAGGCAATCAGCCCCAGCATTTT. Translation: CVSSSSRGPQGNQPQHF.

This clonotype appeared many times. V is TRBV28 and J is TRBJ1-5; D remains unclear. Germline-derived CDR1 and CDR2 are MDHEN and SYDVKM. The ends were cut back, 3 bases at V and 2 bases at J, with 11 bases in the middle. The CDR3 has 15 amino acids. For the CDR3, the DNA is TGTGCCAGCAGTTTCCCACCGAGTGGCAATCAGCCCCAGCATTTT. This sequence encodes CASSFPPSGNQPQHF.

The chain has TRBV12-3 or TRBV12-4 and TRBJ1-5; D unclear. This CDR3 is 13 amino acids long. With 3 bases removed from V and 8 bases from J, the gap between germline ends came to 11 bases. For the CDR3, the DNA is TGTGCCAGCAGTTTGGACCCCCCGGAGCCCCAGCATTTT. Amino acid sequence: CASSLDPPEPQHF.

This clonotype showed up many times. This chain connects TRBV7-8 to TRBJ2-7; 8 bases are a match to TRBD1. Germline values: CDR1 SGHVS, CDR2 FQNEAQ. J lost 2 bases, V lost 5 bases, and 5 bases had no gene match. The CDR3 runs 14 residues. The CDR3 here is CASSKTGDAYEQYF. The CDR3 DNA sequence: TGTGCCAGCAGCAAGACAGGGGACGCCTACGAGCAGTACTTC.

The chain uses TRBV11-2 and TRBJ2-1; 12 nucleotides agree with TRBD2. Trimming took 5 bases from V and 5 from J; bases not matched to a gene: 13. The CDR3 spans 18 residues. Germline values: CDR1 SGHAT, CDR2 FQNNGV. The CDR3 is CASSGYALAGGHHNEQFF. DNA of the CDR3: TGTGCCAGCAGCGGCTACGCCCTAGCGGGAGGGCATCACAATGAGCAGTTCTTC.

This clonotype appeared many times. The V call is TRBV12-3 or TRBV12-4, the J call TRBJ2-5; the D gene is possibly TRBD1 (5 bases). The V end lost 3 bases, the J end lost 2 bases, and 13 bases lay between the germline ends. The CDR3 runs 15 residues. The CDR3 region has the DNA TGTGCCAGCAGTTTTGGGGCAGGAAAGCAAGAGACCCAGTACTTC. It is translated as CASSFGAGKQETQYF.

At least ten counts were recorded for this clonotype. This chain joins TRBV7-6 and TRBJ1-6; D remains unclear. V gave up 0 bases and J gave up 7 bases, with 4 bases separating them. Germline CDR1 reads SGHVS; CDR2 reads FNYEAQ. CDR3 length equals 13 residues. CDR3: CASSLATNSPLHF. The CDR3 bases are TGTGCCAGCAGCTTAGCGACCAATTCACCCCTCCACTTT.

This chain links TRBV11-3 with TRBJ2-1; TRBD2 aligns across 8 bases. The length of the CDR3 is 16 residues. CDR1 is SGHNT, CDR2 YENEEA, per germline. J lost 8 bases, V lost 5 bases, and 14 bases had no gene match. The CDR3 sequence: CASSPGGSGVLYEQFF. The CDR3 region has the DNA TGTGCCAGCAGCCCCGGCGGTAGCGGGGTCCTGTATGAGCAGTTCTTC. The whole variable domain, filled in from reference TRBV11-3 and TRBJ2-1, reads EAGVVQSPRYKIIEKKQPVAFWCNPISGHNTLYWYLQNLGQGPELLIRYENEEAVDDSQLPKDRFSAERLKGVDSTLKIQPAELGDSAVYLCASSPGGSGVLYEQFFGPGTRLTVL.

The CDR3 sequence is CASAGGPSNEQFF. DNA of the CDR3: TGCGCCAGCGCAGGGGGCCCCTCCAATGAGCAGTTCTTC. This chain uses TRBV5-1 with TRBJ2-1; TRBD1 matches at 8 bases. The germline CDR1 and CDR2 sequences are SGHRS and YFSETQ. This CDR3 is 13 amino acids long. V lost 7 bases, J lost 6 bases, and 6 bases stayed unmatched.

As concerns this clonotype: A read error may produce the germline difference seen at one junction end. The chain uses TRBV12-3 or TRBV12-4 and TRBJ2-7; D uncertain. The CDR3 length is 12 residues. This chain's CDR3 is CASSFSAYERYF. The CDR3 nucleotides read TGTGCCAGCAGTTTCTCCGCCTACGAGCGGTACTTC.

The rearrangement uses TRBV28 and TRBJ1-4, with D perhaps matching TRBD1 (6 bases). Trimming took off 4 bases at V and 7 bases at J, with 19 bases between the two ends. CDR1 MDHEN and CDR2 SYDVKM come from the germline V gene. This CDR3 is built from 16 residues. CDR3 in amino acids: CASSSYGRKGGEKLFF. The CDR3 bases are TGTGCCAGCAGTTCCTACGGGAGGAAGGGGGGTGAAAAACTGTTTTTT.

This clonotype came up a few times. The chain employs TRBV28 and TRBJ2-7, with no clear D. Trimming removed 8 bases from V and 3 bases from J, with 8 bases in between. CDR3 length: 11 amino acids. CDR1 is MDHEN and CDR2 is SYDVKM in the germline V gene. The CDR3 region is CASAFNYEQYF. CDR3 nucleotides: TGTGCCAGCGCATTCAACTACGAGCAGTACTTC.

This clonotype has only a few counts. The chain recombines TRBV7-9 with TRBJ2-5; possibly TRBD2 for D (6 bases). V was shortened by 5 bases and J by 2 bases, with 12 bases between the two germline ends. Germline values: CDR1 SEHNR, CDR2 FQNEAQ (reference sequence). This CDR3 region has 14 residues. This CDR3 reads CASSQRRGQETQYF. Here the CDR3 DNA reads TGTGCCAGCAGCCAACGGCGGGGACAAGAGACCCAGTACTTC.

The J gene is TRBJ2-2, the V gene TRBV6-2 or TRBV6-3, with D maybe TRBD2 (5 bases). Trimming shortened V by 7 bases and J by 5 bases, and 14 bases separated the two germline ends. CDR1 is MNHEY, CDR2 SVGEGT, per germline. This CDR3 region has 14 residues. CDR3 sequence reads: CASMRLRGTGELFF. DNA for the CDR3: TGTGCCAGCATGCGACTTCGAGGGACCGGGGAGCTGTTTTTT.

This clonotype was detected only a few times. This rearrangement joins TRBV7-2 to TRBJ2-7; D call uncertain. The germline CDR1 and CDR2 sequences are SGHTA and FQGNSA. The V end lost 5 bases, the J end lost 4 bases, and 15 bases lay between the germline ends. CDR3 length: 14 amino acids. The CDR3 reads CASSLRPLGYEQYF. The CDR3, as DNA: TGTGCCAGCAGCCTTCGGCCCCTTGGTTACGAGCAGTACTTC.

This clonotype was observed many times. V gene TRBV11-1 combines with J gene TRBJ2-7; tentatively, D is TRBD1 or TRBD2 (5 bases each). Germline lookup yields CDR1 SGHAT and CDR2 FQDESV (reference sequence). This CDR3 is 14 amino acids long. V was trimmed by 2 bases and J by 1 base, leaving 9 bases between them. The CDR3 spells CASSLPGASYEQYF. The CDR3 nucleotides are TGTGCCAGCAGCTTACCCGGGGCATCCTACGAGCAGTACTTC.

This clonotype was seen repeatedly, ten times or more. The chain has TRBV12-3 or TRBV12-4 and TRBJ2-2, with TRBD1 matching 7 bases. Trimming at V came to 3 bases and at J to 0 bases, leaving 7 bases not matched to a gene. This CDR3 spans 17 amino acids. Written as DNA, the CDR3 is TGTGCCAGCAGTTTTTGGGCCGGGACAGCGAACACCGGGGAGCTGTTTTTT. Amino acids: CASSFWAGTANTGELFF.

Regarding this clonotype: A much larger clonotype is one base distant, so this may be a read error. V and J are TRBV6-1 and TRBJ2-7; D is perhaps TRBD1 or TRBD2 (5 bases each). The length of the CDR3 is 15 residues. The V gene's germline CDR1 is MNHNS and CDR2 SASEGT. The CDR3: CASRVKGTMTYEQCF. CDR3 nucleotides: TGTGCCAGCAGGGTCAAAGGGACGATGACCTACGAGCAGTGCTTC.

As for this clonotype: Given the absence of the conserved phenylalanine or tryptophan at the CDR3 end, a read error is likely. V is TRBV5-1 and J is TRBJ2-7; 7 nucleotides align to TRBD1. The CDR3 length is 15 residues. With 4 bases clipped from V and 5 bases from J, the junction kept 12 bases outside the gene matches. Germline CDR1 reads SGHRS; CDR2 reads YFSETQ. The CDR3 region is CASSQMGQPPNEQYL. Written as DNA, the CDR3 is TGCGCCAGCAGCCAGATGGGACAGCCCCCCAACGAGCAGTACCTC.